Each of the 26 T cell receptor beta chains below was sequenced from the same sample in a study of cytomegalovirus exposure and HLA in healthy donors (dated by TCRdb to between 2016 and 2019). Libraries were made using the immunoSEQ multiplex PCR assay. A mixture of 60 forward primers for TCR Vbeta segments and 13 reverse primers for TCR Jbeta segments was used in the multiplex PCR. The immuneACCESS repertoire file appears here via TCRdb, limited to in-frame rearrangements. These files lack a portion of the clones; in checked studies, under half of the deficit traces to unresolved V genes, and the cause of the others is not known. Here the sample has about 120,000 clones; 74% occur a single time. The ten biggest clones cover around 2% of the sample. Material: PBMCs. The source of these receptors is a human donor in good health.

The chain has TRBV29-1 and TRBJ2-1; tentative D call: TRBD1 (5 bases). Trimming shortened V by 8 bases and J by 6 bases, and 20 bases separated the two germline ends. Germline lookup yields CDR1 SQVTM and CDR2 ANQGSEA. This CDR3 region has 14 residues. CDR3 coding DNA: TGCAGCTCAACTGGGGCTGTTAAGTTCAATGAGCAGTTCTTC. Amino acid sequence: CSSTGAVKFNEQFF.

The chain uses TRBV28 and TRBJ1-1, with D possibly matching TRBD1 (5 bases). This CDR3 is 15 amino acids long. Germline CDR1 is MDHEN and CDR2 is SYDVKM. The germline V and J ends were trimmed by 8 bases and 3 bases, with 19 bases remaining between them. CDR3 DNA sequence: TGTGCCAGCTCCGGGGCAACCACGGGGGACACTGAAGCTTTCTTT. Translation: CASSGATTGDTEAFF. The variable domain in full, with the rest retrieved from reference TRBV28 and TRBJ1-1, is DVKVTQSSRYLVKRTGEKVFLECVQDMDHENMFWYRQDPGLGLRLIYFSYDVKMKEKGDIPEGYSVSREKKERFSLILESASTNQTSMYLCASSGATTGDTEAFFGQGTRLTVV.

The chain recombines TRBV7-6 with TRBJ1-2; D is perhaps TRBD1 (6 bases). V lost 5 bases, J lost 5 bases, and 12 bases lay in between. The germline gives CDR1 SGHVS, CDR2 FNYEAQ. The length of the CDR3 is 13 residues. CDR3 bases: TGTGCCAGCAGCCAAAATCAGGGGTATGGCTACACCTTC. This encodes CASSQNQGYGYTF.

The V gene is TRBV6-1, the J gene TRBJ1-5, with D unresolved. Trimming took off 1 base at V and 2 bases at J, with 12 bases between the two ends. The CDR3 runs to 16 residues. From germline, CDR1 is MNHNS and CDR2 SASEGT. CDR3 sequence (DNA): TGTGCCAGCAGTGAAGTAATGGGTAGCGGCAATCAGCCCCAGCATTTT. Translation: CASSEVMGSGNQPQHF.

This clone was picked up a small number of times. The V gene is TRBV13, the J gene TRBJ1-5; D unresolved. Germline loops: CDR1 PRHDT, CDR2 FYEKMQ (reference sequence). The CDR3 covers 14 residues. The V end was cut by 6 bases, the J end by 4 bases, with 13 bases between. The CDR3 bases are TGTGCCAGCAGGCGCGCAGGTACTAATCAGCCCCAGCATTTT. It encodes CASRRAGTNQPQHF. The variable domain in full, with the rest retrieved from reference TRBV13 and TRBJ1-5, is AAGVIQSPRHLIKEKRETATLKCYPIPRHDTVYWYQQGPGQDPQFLISFYEKMQSDKGSIPDRFSAQQFSDYHSELNMSSLELGDSALYFCASRRAGTNQPQHFGDGTRLSIL.

The genes are TRBV29-1 and TRBJ2-7; D possibly corresponds to TRBD1 (6 bases). Germline V gene lookup returns CDR1 SQVTM and CDR2 ANQGSEA. The CDR3 has 13 amino acids. V lost 2 bases to trimming and J lost 3 bases, with 11 bases between them. This chain's CDR3 is CSVEMAGDYEQYF. The CDR3 DNA follows: TGCAGCGTTGAAATGGCAGGGGACTACGAGCAGTACTTC.

In regard to this clone: Within the sample, other DNA sequences also encode this same CDR3. This chain links TRBV28 with TRBJ1-1; D remains unclear. V dropped 5 bases and J dropped 1 base, with 8 bases sitting between them. The CDR3 has 13 residues. Germline V gives CDR1 MDHEN, CDR2 SYDVKM. Here the CDR3 DNA reads TGTGCCAGCAGTCTAGTGGCGAACACTGAAGCTTTCTTT. Its translation is CASSLVANTEAFF.

The gene calls are TRBV7-3 and TRBJ2-3, with TRBD2 matching 11 bases. Germline trimming cut 2 bases from V and 1 base from J; bases unmatched to any gene: 5. CDR1 is SGHTA, CDR2 FQGTGA, per germline. This CDR3 is built from 17 residues. The CDR3 DNA sequence: TGTGCCAGCAGCTTAGGCTTTAGCGGGGGGGGCACAGATACGCAGTATTTT. It yields the protein CASSLGFSGGGTDTQYF.

The V and J genes are TRBV7-2 and TRBJ1-6, with D tentatively TRBD1 (6 bases). This CDR3 spans 16 amino acids. Trimming pared 3 bases from V and 6 bases from J, leaving 15 bases between. Germline V lookup: CDR1 SGHTA, CDR2 FQGNSA. CDR3 bases: TGTGCCAGCAGCTTGTGGGGGCATGGGACTAATTCACCCCTCCACTTT. As protein: CASSLWGHGTNSPLHF.

J is TRBJ2-7 and V is TRBV10-1; a possible D gene is TRBD2 (5 bases). This CDR3 spans 12 amino acids. In germline, CDR1 is WNHNN, CDR2 SYGVQD (reference sequence). Between the trimmed V and J ends, which lost 6 bases and 4 bases, there was a span of 10 bases. The DNA for the CDR3 is TGCGCCAGCAGCCCAGGCGGGTACGAGCAGTACTTC. Translation gives CASSPGGYEQYF.

J is TRBJ1-4 and V is TRBV28, with 9 bases fitting TRBD1. This CDR3 is built from 16 residues. Unmatched junction bases numbered 16, after V lost 5 bases and J lost 12 bases. Germline CDR1 and CDR2: MDHEN and SYDVKM. The CDR3 spells CASSPPGTGFGLELFF. The DNA of the CDR3 is TGTGCCAGCAGTCCACCCGGGACAGGGTTCGGGTTAGAACTGTTTTTT.

This clone was counted a single time. V usage is TRBV7-9 and J usage is TRBJ1-3; 8 nucleotides align to TRBD1. V dropped 5 bases and J dropped 0; count of bases not matched to a gene: 3. Germline CDR1 and CDR2: SEHNR and FQNEAQ (reference sequence). This CDR3 comprises 15 residues. CDR3 region: CASSGTGGSGNTIYF. The CDR3 DNA reads as TGTGCCAGCAGCGGAACAGGGGGCTCTGGAAACACCATATATTTT.

The rearrangement uses TRBV5-4 and TRBJ2-5; 10 bases align to TRBD1. Germline loops: CDR1 SGHNT, CDR2 YYREEE (reference sequence). J gave up 5 bases and V 4 bases, and 8 bases lay outside the gene matches. The CDR3 consists of 15 residues. CDR3 in DNA: TGTGCCAGCAGCACTATTGACAGGGGGCACGAGACCCAGTACTTC. This translates into CASSTIDRGHETQYF.

The chain employs TRBV7-4 and TRBJ2-4, with 14 bases that match TRBD2. The V and J ends lost 5 bases and 6 bases, in that order; junction bases with no gene match: 18. The CDR3 spans 20 residues. Germline CDR1 reads SGHVT; CDR2 reads SQSDAQ. CDR3 nucleotides: TGTGCCAGCAGCGGGAGTGAGACTAGCGGGAGGGACAATCGGAGAAACATTCAGTACTTC. Residues: CASSGSETSGRDNRRNIQYF.

The V call is TRBV7-8, the J call TRBJ1-2; 7 nucleotides line up with TRBD1. The CDR3 totals 16 residues. V lost 4 bases to trimming and J lost 4 bases; unmatched junction nucleotides: 12. CDR1 and CDR2 (germline): SGHVS, FQNEAQ. The CDR3 nucleotides read TGTGCCAGCAGCTCCCCGGACAGGTTCAGGTTCTATGGCTACACCTTC. Protein sequence: CASSSPDRFRFYGYTF.

This chain links TRBV6-6 with TRBJ1-4, with D possibly matching TRBD1 (6 bases). The length of the CDR3 is 14 residues. Per the germline V gene, CDR1 is MNHNY and CDR2 is SVGAGI (reference sequence). Trimming removed 5 bases from V and 7 bases from J, with 14 bases in between. The CDR3 reads CASSARGGREKLFF. The CDR3, as DNA: TGTGCCAGCAGTGCCCGGGGGGGGCGTGAAAAACTGTTTTTT.

This clone was seen ten or more times. The chain has TRBV4-3 and TRBJ1-2; 9 nucleotides line up with TRBD1. V dropped 0 bases and J dropped 4; count of bases not matched to a gene: 9. There are 17 residues in the CDR3. Germline V CDR1 and CDR2: LGHNA, YSLEER. The CDR3 is CASSQELGQGRFYGYTF. The CDR3 nucleotides read TGCGCCAGCAGCCAAGAATTGGGACAGGGTAGATTCTATGGCTACACCTTC.

V gene TRBV5-1 combines with J gene TRBJ2-5, with 8 bases fitting TRBD1. The V gene end was trimmed by 5 bases and the J gene end by 1 base; junction bases not matched to a gene: 7. Germline assignment: CDR1 SGHRS and CDR2 YFSETQ. This CDR3 comprises 15 residues. CDR3 in amino acids: CASRAQTGAQETQYF. Written as DNA, the CDR3 is TGCGCCAGCAGGGCCCAGACAGGGGCCCAAGAGACCCAGTACTTC.

This clone was counted only a few times. The J gene is TRBJ2-3, the V gene TRBV14, with 10 positions matching TRBD1. The germline V gene has CDR1 SGHDN and CDR2 FVKESK. Trimming at V came to 3 bases and at J to 8 bases, leaving 2 bases not matched to a gene. This CDR3 is built from 13 residues. CDR3 in DNA: TGTGCCAGCAGCCAGGGACAGGGGACTACGCAGTATTTT. As protein: CASSQGQGTTQYF.

V and J are TRBV7-9 and TRBJ1-4, with D maybe TRBD1 (5 bases). Between the trimmed V and J ends, which lost 1 base and 3 bases, there was a span of 12 bases. Per germline, CDR1 SEHNR and CDR2 FQNEAQ (reference sequence). This CDR3 spans 16 amino acids. The CDR3 DNA reads TGTGCCAGCAGCTTAGGGGGGAGGCGGGCTAATGAAAAACTGTTTTTT. Amino acids: CASSLGGRRANEKLFF.

The V call is TRBV7-9, the J call TRBJ2-2, with TRBD1 matching over 9 bases. Germline loops: CDR1 SEHNR, CDR2 FQNEAQ (reference sequence). The CDR3 runs to 16 residues. The ends lost 2 bases at V and 5 bases at J; junction bases unmatched: 6. The CDR3 loop reads CASSLTNRGRTGELFF. CDR3 in DNA: TGTGCCAGCAGCTTAACCAACAGGGGGCGGACCGGGGAGCTGTTTTTT. Drawing the rest from reference TRBV7-9 and TRBJ2-2, the complete variable domain is DTGVSQNPRHKITKRGQNVTFRCDPISEHNRLYWYRQTLGQGPEFLTYFQNEAQLEKSRLLSDRFSAERPKGSFSTLEIQRTEQGDSAMYLCASSLTNRGRTGELFFGEGSRLTVL.

This clone was observed at least ten times. The CDR3 spells CASSPRNPPYEQYF. In nucleotides, the CDR3 is TGTGCCAGCAGCCCGAGAAACCCCCCTTACGAGCAGTACTTC. The rearrangement links TRBV27 to TRBJ2-7, with D hard to call. Germline values: CDR1 MNHEY, CDR2 SMNVEV (reference sequence). This CDR3 contains 14 residues. V gave up 6 bases and J gave up 4 bases, with 16 bases separating them.

This rearrangement joins TRBV13 to TRBJ2-6; 7 bases fit TRBD1. This CDR3 is 17 amino acids long. J gave up 2 bases and V 6 bases, and 10 bases lay outside the gene matches. Looked up from germline, CDR1 is PRHDT and CDR2 is FYEKMQ (reference sequence). The CDR3 nucleotides read TGTGCCAGCAGGTGGAAGGGGGCAGGAACTGGGGCCAACGTCCTGACTTTC. Amino acids: CASRWKGAGTGANVLTF.

The rearrangement joins TRBV10-2 to TRBJ1-1; 8 bases are shared with TRBD1. Germline CDR1 WSHSY, CDR2 SAAADI. This CDR3 contains 18 residues. The V gene end was trimmed by 6 bases and the J gene end by 0 bases; junction bases not matched to a gene: 15. Here the CDR3 reads CASREPISGQDMNTEAFF. DNA for the CDR3: TGCGCCAGCAGAGAGCCTATATCGGGACAGGACATGAACACTGAAGCTTTCTTT.

The chain's CDR3 is CASSYDEAGDTQYF. The CDR3 nucleotides are TGTGCCAGCAGCTATGATGAAGCGGGAGATACGCAGTATTTT. The rearrangement joins TRBV13 to TRBJ2-3; maybe TRBD2 (6 bases). CDR1 is PRHDT and CDR2 is FYEKMQ in the germline V gene (reference sequence). CDR3 length equals 14 residues. V was pared by 4 bases and J by 5 bases, with 13 bases between.

This clone was picked up a small number of times. This chain joins TRBV9 and TRBJ1-3; no definite D call. V was cut by 4 bases and J by 1 base, with 18 bases left in between. The CDR3 runs 17 residues. Germline V CDR1 and CDR2: SGDLS, YYNGEE. The CDR3 is CASSPISQEVSGNTIYF. The CDR3 nucleotides read TGTGCCAGCAGCCCCATTTCCCAGGAAGTGTCTGGAAACACCATATATTTT.